Listed below are T cell receptor beta chains from one sample, sequenced in a study of blood T cell repertoires in COVID-19. Assay: immunoSEQ multiplex PCR; the TCRdb copy retains only in-frame clones and omits some. The sample has more than 200,000 clones; 70% to 90% are singletons. Sequenced material: PBMCs or T cells enriched from blood (not recorded which). These TCRs come from a man under 40 who had recovered from COVID-19. CDR3s include the opening cysteine and the closing phenylalanine or tryptophan. The D gene is left open where the match is weak. A row's size may be missing; if present it is once, few, many or a size class.

V	size	D	J	DNA	CDR3
TRBV28	NA	NA	TRBJ1-2	TGTGCCAGCAGTACACAGGGTTATGGCTACACCTTC	CASSTQGYGYTF
TRBV7-3	NA	NA	TRBJ1-2	TGTGCCAGCAGCTTAACCCCCGGTAATGGCTACACCTTC	CASSLTPGNGYTF
TRBV2	NA	NA	TRBJ2-1	TGTGCCAGCAGTGAAAGCCGGGACCAGGGGAGCTCCTACAATGAGCAGTTCTTC	CASSESRDQGSSYNEQFF
TRBV28	NA	NA	TRBJ1-1	TGTGCCAGCAGTTTTCCAGGGGTATGGACTGAAGCTTTCTTT	CASSFPGVWTEAFF
TRBV30	NA	NA	TRBJ1-3	TGTGCCTGGAGCCTTGGAAACACCATATATTTT	CAWSLGNTIYF
TRBV7-2	NA	NA	TRBJ2-3	TGTGCCAGCAGCAGAATCGTAGCAGATACGCAGTATTTT	CASSRIVADTQYF
TRBV24-1	NA	TRBD2	TRBJ2-7	TGTGCCACTGTCCTAGCGGGACCCTACGAGCAGTACTTC	CATVLAGPYEQYF
TRBV13	NA	NA	TRBJ2-1	TGTGCCAGCAGCTTAGAGACGGAGTACAATGAGCAGTTCTTC	CASSLETEYNEQFF
TRBV6-5	NA	NA	TRBJ1-6	TGTGCCAGCACCTCCGCGGGGTCGGGTTCACCCCTCCACTTT	CASTSAGSGSPLHF
TRBV4-3	NA	TRBD2	TRBJ2-3	TGCGCCAGCAGCCAACTAGCGGGGTACACAGATACGCAGTATTTT	CASSQLAGYTDTQYF
TRBV4-1	NA	NA	TRBJ2-7	TGCGCCAGCAGCCCGGACTATGGGGAAACTATCTACGAGCAGTACTTC	CASSPDYGETIYEQYF
TRBV10-1	NA	TRBD2	TRBJ2-3	TGCGCCAGCAGTGAAATCAGCGGGAGGGCCTCAGATACGCAGTATTTT	CASSEISGRASDTQYF
TRBV28	NA	NA	TRBJ2-7	TGTGCCAGCAGGACAGAGGCCTACGAGCAGTACTTC	CASRTEAYEQYF
TRBV4-1	once	TRBD1	TRBJ2-5	TGCGCCAGCAGCCGGCGACAGGGGAACACATTTTTTGGGGAGACCCAGTACTTC	CASSRRQGNTFFGETQYF
TRBV7-8	few	NA	TRBJ2-1	TGTGCCAGCAGCTTCTTTAGGGGGATCTCCTACAATGAGCAGTTCTTC	CASSFFRGISYNEQFF
TRBV6-1	NA	TRBD1	TRBJ2-5	TGTGCCAGCAGTGGGGGACAGTTCCACGTCAAAGAGACCCAGTACTTC	CASSGGQFHVKETQYF
TRBV5-1	NA	NA	TRBJ2-5	TGCGCCAGCAGCTTGGGACGGGGTCCAGAGACCCAGTACTTC	CASSLGRGPETQYF
TRBV6-6	NA	NA	TRBJ2-7	TGTGCCAGCAGTCCGGGGTGGGACTACGAGCAGTACTTC	CASSPGWDYEQYF
TRBV9	once	TRBD2	TRBJ2-7	TGTGCCAGCAGCGGGGGGACTAGCTGGAGTTCCGAGCAGTACTTC	CASSGGTSWSSEQYF
TRBV5-1	NA	NA	TRBJ2-5	TGCGCCAGCAGCCTAGGGACAACCCAAGAGACCCAGTACTTC	CASSLGTTQETQYF
TRBV2	few	TRBD1	TRBJ1-3	TGTGCCCGCCGGGACAGCTCTGGAAACACCATATATTTT	CARRDSSGNTIYF
TRBV28	once	TRBD1	TRBJ1-4	TGTGCCAGCAGTAACAGGGGGGCGCGTGAAAAACTGTTTTTT	CASSNRGAREKLFF
TRBV5-4	NA	NA	TRBJ2-7	TGTGCCAGCAGCTTAGGTCCGACAGCAACGAACTACGAGCAGTACTTC	CASSLGPTATNYEQYF
TRBV5-1	NA	TRBD2	TRBJ2-7	TGCGCCAGCAGCTTTAGCGGGAGGGCCGAATACGAGCAGTACTTC	CASSFSGRAEYEQYF
TRBV30	once	NA	TRBJ1-6	TGTGCCTGGGCCGCGCAGACCTGGAGCTCCTATAATTCACCCCTCCACTTT	CAWAAQTWSSYNSPLHF
TRBV14	NA	NA	TRBJ2-2	TGTGCCAGCAGCCAACTTAGAGGCTTCACCGGGGAGCTGTTTTTT	CASSQLRGFTGELFF
TRBV29-1	NA	TRBD1	TRBJ1-2	TGCAGCGTACTGACAGGGGCAGAGGGCTACACCTTC	CSVLTGAEGYTF